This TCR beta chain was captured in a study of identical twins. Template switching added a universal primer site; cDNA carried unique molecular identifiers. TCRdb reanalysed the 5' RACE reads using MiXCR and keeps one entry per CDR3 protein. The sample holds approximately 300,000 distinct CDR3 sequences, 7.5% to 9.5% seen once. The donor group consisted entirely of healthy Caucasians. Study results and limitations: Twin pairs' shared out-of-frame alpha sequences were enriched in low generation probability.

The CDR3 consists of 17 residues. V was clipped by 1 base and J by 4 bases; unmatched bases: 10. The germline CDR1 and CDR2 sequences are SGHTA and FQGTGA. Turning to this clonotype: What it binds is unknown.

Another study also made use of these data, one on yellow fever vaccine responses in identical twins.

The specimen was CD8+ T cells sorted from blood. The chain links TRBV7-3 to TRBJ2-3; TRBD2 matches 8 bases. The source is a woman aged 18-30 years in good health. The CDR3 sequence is CASSLKAPGTSSDTQYF. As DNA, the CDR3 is TGTGCCAGCAGCTTAAAAGCCCCCGGGACTAGTTCAGATACGCAGTATTTT.